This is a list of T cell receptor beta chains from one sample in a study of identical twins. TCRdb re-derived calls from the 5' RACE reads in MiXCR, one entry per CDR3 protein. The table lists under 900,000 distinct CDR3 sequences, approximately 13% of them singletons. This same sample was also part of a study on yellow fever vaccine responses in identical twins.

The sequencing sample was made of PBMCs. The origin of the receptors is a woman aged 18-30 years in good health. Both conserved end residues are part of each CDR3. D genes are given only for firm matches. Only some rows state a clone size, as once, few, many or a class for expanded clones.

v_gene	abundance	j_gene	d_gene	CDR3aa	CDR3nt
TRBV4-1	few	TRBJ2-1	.	CASSQTGVSSYNEQFF	TGCGCCAGCAGCCAAACCGGGGTTAGTTCCTACAATGAGCAGTTCTTC
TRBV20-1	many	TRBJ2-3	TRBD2	CSAGGASGADTQYF	TGCAGTGCCGGTGGGGCTAGCGGGGCAGATACGCAGTATTTT
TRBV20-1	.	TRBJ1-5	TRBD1	CSARRQGLSNQPQHF	TGCAGTGCTAGGCGACAGGGCCTTAGCAATCAGCCCCAGCATTTT
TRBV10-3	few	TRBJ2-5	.	CAISESRRQTSETQYF	TGTGCCATCAGTGAGTCCCGTCGGCAAACTTCAGAGACCCAGTACTTC
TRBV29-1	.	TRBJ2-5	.	CSVELLGTQYF	TGCAGCGTTGAGTTGTTAGGGACCCAGTACTTC
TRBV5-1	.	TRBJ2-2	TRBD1	CASRGDRVNTGELFF	TGCGCCAGCAGGGGTGACAGGGTCAACACCGGGGAGCTGTTTTTT
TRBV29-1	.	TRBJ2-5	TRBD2	CSVGTSGRLQETQYF	TGCAGCGTTGGGACTAGCGGGCGCCTCCAAGAGACCCAGTACTTC
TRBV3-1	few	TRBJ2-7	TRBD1	CASSHTVGGQGTYEQYF	TGTGCCAGCAGCCACACGGTAGGGGGACAGGGTACCTACGAGCAGTACTTC
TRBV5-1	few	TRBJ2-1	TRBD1	CASSLTRQGNGNEQFF	TGCGCCAGCAGCTTAACCCGACAGGGGAATGGCAATGAGCAGTTCTTC
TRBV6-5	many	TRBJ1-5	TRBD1	CASSYSGDRDQPQHF	TGTGCCAGCAGTTACTCGGGGGACAGGGATCAGCCCCAGCATTTT
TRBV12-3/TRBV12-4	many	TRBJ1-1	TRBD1	CASSTATGGPQAFF	TGTGCCAGCTCCACTGCGACAGGGGGGCCCCAAGCTTTCTTT
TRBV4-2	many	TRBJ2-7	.	CASSQAGQTYEQYF	TGTGCCAGCAGCCAAGCGGGACAAACCTACGAGCAGTACTTC